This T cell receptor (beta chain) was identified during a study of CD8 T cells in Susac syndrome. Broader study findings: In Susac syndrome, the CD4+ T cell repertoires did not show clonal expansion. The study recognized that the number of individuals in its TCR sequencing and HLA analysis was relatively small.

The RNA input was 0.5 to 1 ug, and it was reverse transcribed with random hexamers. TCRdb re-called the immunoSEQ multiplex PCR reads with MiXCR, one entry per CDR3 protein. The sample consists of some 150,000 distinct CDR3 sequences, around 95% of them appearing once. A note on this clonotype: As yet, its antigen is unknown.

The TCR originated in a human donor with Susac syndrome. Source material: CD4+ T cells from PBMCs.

CDR3 in DNA: TGTGCCAGTAGTACAGGGAGCTCTGGGGCCAACGTCCTGACTTTC. Protein product: CASSTGSSGANVLTF. The chain is built from TRBV19 and TRBJ2-6; D possibly uses TRBD1 or TRBD2 (5 bases each). The V gene's germline CDR1 is LNHDA and CDR2 SQIVND (reference sequence). The CDR3 is 15 amino acids. Trimming removed 4 bases at V and 0 bases at J, with 7 bases between.